This T cell receptor (beta chain) was sequenced in a study of shared clonotypes between healthy human individuals. CD8 cells regarded as naive lacked CD45RO, were positively chosen for CCR7, and omitted terminally differentiated effector memory CD45RA+ cells. The method was immunoSEQ multiplex PCR; TCRdb's version includes in-frame clones alone and lacks a portion of them. The sample carries millions of clones, about 95% recorded once. V gave up 4 bases and J gave up 5 bases, with 7 bases separating them. The CDR3 length is 12 residues. In germline, CDR1 is SGHTS, CDR2 YDEGEE. Sequencing was carried out using naive CD8+ T cells sorted from blood. This chain connects TRBV5-8 to TRBJ2-1, with D unresolved. The TCR sequence derives from a man aged 18 to 35 in good health. The CDR3 sequence: CASSLADNEQFF. DNA of the CDR3: TGTGCCAGCAGCCTGGCTGACAATGAGCAGTTCTTC.